The present entry profiles one T cell receptor (beta chain) with its context. The data stem from a study of blood T cell repertoires in COVID-19. Study details: Samples taken during acute and convalescent COVID-19 were collected in the United States, Italy and Spain.

In the original workflow: By means of reference gene primer amplification, nucleated cell counts were estimated. The repertoire was sequenced with immunoSEQ multiplex PCR; TCRdb's copy has only in-frame clones and lacks some. D and trimming come from the DNA, and the V and J calls and clone size come from that table. The table includes tens of thousands of clones, about 82% detected once. This TCR was sampled from a man aged 50 to 59 with active COVID-19. Sequencing was performed on peripheral blood.

The CDR3 sequence is CASSGSGYGDTQYF. CDR3 coding DNA: TGTGCCAGCTCCGGCAGCGGGTACGGAGATACGCAGTATTTT. The rearrangement uses TRBV6-5 and TRBJ2-3; TRBD2 is a possible D gene (6 bases). From germline, CDR1 is MNHEY and CDR2 SVGAGI. The CDR3 contains 14 residues. V lost 8 bases to trimming and J lost 5 bases, with 17 bases between them.